These T cell receptor beta chains were read from a single sample in a study of cytomegalovirus exposure and HLA in healthy donors. Sequencing was performed with immunoSEQ multiplex PCR; in TCRdb, only in-frame clones are kept and a portion is missing. In the table there are 100,000 to 150,000 clones, 77% of which are singletons. Sequencing used PBMCs. These receptors came from a human donor in good health. Both conserved end residues are part of each CDR3. The order of the fields is D gene, V gene, clone size, J gene, CDR3 protein, CDR3 DNA. A D gene is named only where the DNA matches it firmly. Some rows have no size entry. The others give once, few or many, or a class for an expanded clone.

TRBD1	TRBV5-6	once	TRBJ2-7	CASSLGQGEYF	TGTGCCAGCAGCTTGGGACAGGGAGAGTACTTC
TRBD2	TRBV5-1	.	TRBJ2-2	CASSPVTSGNTGGLFF	TGCGCCAGCAGCCCCGTGACTAGCGGGAACACCGGGGGGCTGTTTTTT
.	TRBV18	.	TRBJ2-7	CASSQSGGEPPVQYF	TGTGCCAGCTCCCAAAGCGGCGGGGAGCCCCCGGTGCAGTACTTC
.	TRBV21-1	.	TRBJ2-5	CASSYRDGRQETQYF	TGTGCCAGCTCGTACAGGGATGGTCGGCAAGAGACCCAGTACTTC
.	TRBV30	once	TRBJ1-4	CAWGEAVEKLFF	TGTGCCTGGGGGGAGGCGGTGGAAAAACTGTTTTTT
.	TRBV28	.	TRBJ2-3	CASSEIPGADTQYF	TGTGCCAGCAGCGAGATCCCAGGGGCAGATACGCAGTATTTT
.	TRBV10-1	.	TRBJ2-7	CASSRDTLLSEQYF	TGCGCCAGCAGTAGGGACACCCTCCTCTCCGAGCAGTACTTC
TRBD1	TRBV11-2	.	TRBJ1-1	CASSLGQGWLDTEAFF	TGTGCCAGCAGCCTCGGACAGGGATGGTTAGACACTGAAGCTTTCTTT
TRBD1	TRBV7-8	.	TRBJ2-7	CASSPRDRGYEQYF	TGTGCCAGCAGCCCCCGGGACAGGGGTTACGAGCAGTACTTC
.	TRBV28	.	TRBJ1-2	CASSSKTGYGYTF	TGTGCCAGCAGTTCCAAGACAGGATATGGCTACACCTTC
TRBD1	TRBV29-1	.	TRBJ2-7	CSVAGEGALTSGDEQYF	TGCAGCGTTGCGGGCGAGGGGGCCCTCACTTCTGGTGACGAGCAGTACTTC
.	TRBV5-7	.	TRBJ2-3	CASSFRATGGTDTQYF	TGTGCCAGCAGCTTCCGGGCCACAGGAGGCACAGATACGCAGTATTTT
TRBD2	TRBV5-8	.	TRBJ2-7	CASRRTGTSYEQYF	TGTGCCAGCAGGCGCACCGGGACTAGCTACGAGCAGTACTTC
TRBD2	TRBV2	.	TRBJ2-3	CASSKTGLAGASGTDTQYF	TGTGCCAGCAGTAAGACGGGACTAGCGGGAGCGTCTGGCACAGATACGCAGTATTTT
TRBD2	TRBV7-9	.	TRBJ2-1	CASSLAAGVGNEQFF	TGTGCCAGCAGCTTAGCCGCGGGAGTGGGCAATGAGCAGTTCTTC
TRBD2	TRBV6-5	.	TRBJ2-7	CASRARTSGTYEQYF	TGTGCCAGTCGGGCCCGGACTAGCGGAACTTACGAGCAGTACTTC
.	TRBV5-8	.	TRBJ2-5	CASSFTRRDQETQYF	TGTGCCAGCAGCTTCACAAGGAGGGACCAAGAGACCCAGTACTTC
.	TRBV7-2	.	TRBJ2-1	CASSLVHGYDEQFF	TGTGCCAGCAGCTTAGTCCACGGGTATGATGAGCAGTTCTTC
TRBD1	TRBV6-6	few	TRBJ2-2	CASSSTGTEKRELFF	TGTGCCAGCAGTTCCACCGGGACAGAAAAAAGGGAGCTGTTTTTT
.	TRBV28	.	TRBJ1-2	CASSSGTFGYTF	TGTGCCAGCAGTTCCGGGACATTTGGCTACACCTTC
TRBD2	TRBV15	.	TRBJ2-1	CATSSGIAGGNEQFF	TGTGCCACCAGCAGTGGGATAGCGGGAGGCAATGAGCAGTTCTTC
TRBD2	TRBV11-2	once	TRBJ2-5	CASSFPPLAGVGETQYF	TGTGCCAGCAGCTTCCCTCCTCTAGCGGGAGTCGGGGAGACCCAGTACTTC
.	TRBV19	.	TRBJ1-4	CASSIARDNREKLFF	TGTGCCAGTAGTATAGCCAGGGACAATAGGGAAAAACTGTTTTTT
.	TRBV5-1	.	TRBJ2-3	CASSLAGGTDTQYF	TGCGCCAGCAGCTTGGCGGGGGGCACAGATACGCAGTATTTT
.	TRBV5-1	.	TRBJ2-2	CASSFITGELFF	TGCGCCAGCAGCTTTATCACCGGGGAGCTGTTTTTT
TRBD1	TRBV25-1	.	TRBJ2-7	CASSGGQGAPAEQYF	TGTGCCAGCAGTGGCGGACAGGGGGCGCCGGCCGAGCAGTACTTC
.	TRBV11-3	.	TRBJ2-1	CASSLEANEQFF	TGTGCCAGCAGCTTAGAAGCCAATGAGCAGTTCTTC
TRBD1	TRBV7-2	.	TRBJ1-2	CASTQIRGQLYGYTF	TGTGCCAGCACCCAAATCCGGGGACAGCTCTATGGCTACACCTTC
TRBD2	TRBV5-1	.	TRBJ2-1	CASSWLAGNNEQFF	TGCGCCAGCAGCTGGCTAGCGGGGAACAATGAGCAGTTCTTC
.	TRBV10-3	few	TRBJ1-2	CAIGDTGGYGYTF	TGTGCCATCGGGGACACCGGTGGCTATGGCTACACCTTC
TRBD1	TRBV19	.	TRBJ1-1	CASSAGQGYTEAFF	TGTGCCAGTAGCGCGGGACAGGGCTACACTGAAGCTTTCTTT
.	TRBV5-6	.	TRBJ1-2	CASRPDRFSPYGYTF	TGTGCCAGCAGACCCGACAGATTTTCACCCTATGGCTACACCTTC
TRBD1	TRBV7-9	.	TRBJ2-7	CASSATRGQGSYEQYF	TGTGCCAGCAGCGCTACTCGGGGACAGGGCTCCTACGAGCAGTACTTC
TRBD2	TRBV10-1	.	TRBJ2-1	CASSKLAGGGNEQFF	TGCGCCAGCAGTAAACTAGCGGGAGGGGGCAATGAGCAGTTCTTC
TRBD1	TRBV9	.	TRBJ2-1	CASSLQGQGENEQFF	TGTGCCAGCAGCTTACAGGGACAGGGGGAGAATGAGCAGTTCTTC
.	TRBV6-5	.	TRBJ1-2	CASSYTSPGGLGGYTF	TGTGCCAGCAGCTACACCAGTCCTGGAGGCTTGGGTGGCTACACCTTC
.	TRBV6-6	.	TRBJ2-1	CASSYPTENEQFF	TGTGCCAGCAGTTACCCGACAGAGAATGAGCAGTTCTTC
.	TRBV2	few	TRBJ2-1	CASSEGRGTYNEQFF	TGTGCCAGCAGTGAGGGCAGGGGCACCTACAATGAGCAGTTCTTC
.	TRBV14	.	TRBJ2-5	CASSQLRVETQYF	TGTGCCAGCAGCCAGCTCAGGGTGGAGACCCAGTACTTC
.	TRBV5-1	.	TRBJ1-1	CASSFTTGSEAFF	TGCGCCAGCAGCTTTACAACAGGGTCTGAAGCTTTCTTT
.	TRBV20-1	once	TRBJ2-1	CSAKSKEQFF	TGCAGTGCTAAAAGCAAGGAGCAGTTCTTC
.	TRBV9	.	TRBJ1-1	CASSVTDSTEAFF	TGTGCCAGCAGCGTAACCGACAGCACTGAAGCTTTCTTT
TRBD2	TRBV5-1	.	TRBJ2-1	CASSSLAGVGNEQFF	TGCGCCAGCAGCTCACTAGCGGGAGTCGGCAATGAGCAGTTCTTC
TRBD1	TRBV2	few	TRBJ1-2	CASSLQGASTGYTF	TGTGCCAGCAGTCTACAGGGGGCCAGTACTGGCTACACCTTC
TRBD1	TRBV28	few	TRBJ2-3	CASTPGTGFSKDTQYF	TGTGCCAGCACCCCCGGGACAGGGTTTTCCAAAGATACGCAGTATTTT
TRBD1	TRBV6-5	.	TRBJ1-2	CASSQAGQGVYGYTF	TGTGCCAGCAGCCAAGCGGGACAGGGTGTCTATGGCTACACCTTC
.	TRBV6-1	.	TRBJ2-2	CASSEPPGASGTTGELFF	TGTGCCAGCAGTGAACCCCCGGGGGCTAGCGGAACCACCGGGGAGCTGTTTTTT
TRBD2	TRBV4-1	few	TRBJ2-7	CASSPLAGAAEQYF	TGCGCCAGCAGCCCCTTAGCGGGGGCTGCCGAGCAGTACTTC
.	TRBV4-2	.	TRBJ2-7	CASSQDHPTEQYF	TGTGCCAGCAGCCAAGATCACCCAACCGAGCAGTACTTC
.	TRBV2	.	TRBJ2-3	CASTGGTDTQYF	TGTGCCAGCACGGGGGGCACAGATACGCAGTATTTT
.	TRBV7-9	few	TRBJ1-1	CASSSTGFNTEAFF	TGTGCCAGCAGCTCGACAGGATTCAACACTGAAGCTTTCTTT
.	TRBV5-1	.	TRBJ1-2	CASSLGVTGVTNYGYTF	TGCGCCAGCAGCTTGGGGGTGACAGGCGTGACTAATTATGGCTACACCTTC
TRBD1	TRBV29-1	.	TRBJ2-7	CSVRTGEQYF	TGCAGCGTAAGGACAGGCGAGCAGTACTTC
TRBD1	TRBV9	.	TRBJ2-2	CASSSGTGGRDGELFF	TGTGCCAGCAGCTCCGGGACAGGGGGCAGGGACGGGGAGCTGTTTTTT
.	TRBV14	.	TRBJ2-3	CASSSGRGDFGTDTQYF	TGTGCCAGCAGCTCTGGACGCGGGGATTTCGGCACAGATACGCAGTATTTT
.	TRBV11-3	.	TRBJ2-7	CASSLVFYEQYF	TGTGCCAGCAGCTTAGTCTTCTACGAGCAGTACTTC
.	TRBV6-5	.	TRBJ2-7	CASSSQSSSAYEQYF	TGTGCCAGCAGCTCACAGTCATCCAGTGCCTACGAGCAGTACTTC
.	TRBV19	.	TRBJ1-2	CASSLHERDGYTF	TGTGCCAGTAGTTTACATGAACGGGATGGCTACACCTTC
.	TRBV19	.	TRBJ2-1	CASSDTSSSYNEQFF	TGTGCCAGTAGTGATACTAGCAGCTCCTACAATGAGCAGTTCTTC